These T cell receptor beta chains were read from a single sample in a study of cytomegalovirus exposure and HLA in healthy donors. Only in-frame clones appear in the TCRdb table, and some are missing; sequencing was by immunoSEQ multiplex PCR. The sample lists roughly 160,000 clones, more than 70% seen once, with about 1.4% in the top ten. The sequenced sample was PBMCs. The origin of the receptors is a girl aged 10 to 17 in good health and CMV-seronegative. The CDR3 runs from the conserved cysteine through the conserved F or W.

v_gene: TRBV14
CDR3aa: CASSQEQGRVYHEQFF

v_gene: TRBV20-1
CDR3aa: CSAPQGLAANF

v_gene: TRBV6-1
CDR3aa: CASSERFSGANVLTF

v_gene: TRBV10-3
CDR3aa: CASTDISNEKLFF

v_gene: TRBV10-3
CDR3aa: CAIRISRGTGELFF

v_gene: TRBV10-1
CDR3aa: CASSESWRIRQGPYSNQPQHF

v_gene: TRBV30
CDR3aa: CAWSVLDNTEAFF

v_gene: TRBV7-9
CDR3aa: CASSSGVANQFF

v_gene: TRBV6-5
CDR3aa: CASSAQGGYTF

v_gene: TRBV30
CDR3aa: CAWSRTFQGAGGTF

v_gene: TRBV6-6
CDR3aa: CASNQGGLAYEQYF

v_gene: TRBV14
CDR3aa: CASSQGKGVYEQYF

v_gene: TRBV6-6
CDR3aa: CASSSRYEPQHF

v_gene: TRBV6-1
CDR3aa: CASSEHQPQGSSNEKLFF

v_gene: TRBV5-6
CDR3aa: CASSWGREKLFF

v_gene: TRBV25-1
CDR3aa: CASSFTGGGKGYTF

v_gene: TRBV6-1
CDR3aa: CASRWGGVDTQYF

v_gene: TRBV30
CDR3aa: CAWKVPILDRSHYGYTF

v_gene: TRBV5-1
CDR3aa: CGGQGCSYNEQFF

v_gene: TRBV29-1
CDR3aa: CSGRQGGTYEQYF

v_gene: TRBV15
CDR3aa: CATSREGDSLYEQYF

v_gene: TRBV28
CDR3aa: CAGGGPQGQGNQPQHF

v_gene: TRBV9
CDR3aa: CASSPSGGAPPQETQYF

v_gene: TRBV7-7
CDR3aa: CASSLVSEAFF

v_gene: TRBV5-8
CDR3aa: CASSLGTDHTTNEKLFF

v_gene: TRBV6-6
CDR3aa: CASSTGDYQPQHF

v_gene: TRBV12-5
CDR3aa: CASGFRDRANEKLFF

v_gene: TRBV19
CDR3aa: CASNDRAPSGANVLTF

v_gene: TRBV18
CDR3aa: CASSPGLRGASTDTQYF

v_gene: TRBV6-1
CDR3aa: CASSEVGAGEQFF

v_gene: TRBV19
CDR3aa: CASSIEGRRGLYSNQPQHF

v_gene: TRBV7-9
CDR3aa: CASSPAQGTNTGELFF

v_gene: TRBV6-5
CDR3aa: CASSVQRNSPLHF

v_gene: TRBV7-9
CDR3aa: CASSLADGVSSYEQYF

v_gene: TRBV4-1
CDR3aa: CASSQGRGLRTNVLTF

v_gene: TRBV25-1
CDR3aa: CASSEYEGVSDGYTF

v_gene: TRBV9
CDR3aa: CASSERGGGTEAFF

v_gene: TRBV27
CDR3aa: CASRPRGSYGYTF

v_gene: TRBV6-1
CDR3aa: CASSELVRGVGELFF

v_gene: TRBV15
CDR3aa: CATSRAGQGVHEQYF

v_gene: TRBV7-9
CDR3aa: CASRPSGPYNEQFF